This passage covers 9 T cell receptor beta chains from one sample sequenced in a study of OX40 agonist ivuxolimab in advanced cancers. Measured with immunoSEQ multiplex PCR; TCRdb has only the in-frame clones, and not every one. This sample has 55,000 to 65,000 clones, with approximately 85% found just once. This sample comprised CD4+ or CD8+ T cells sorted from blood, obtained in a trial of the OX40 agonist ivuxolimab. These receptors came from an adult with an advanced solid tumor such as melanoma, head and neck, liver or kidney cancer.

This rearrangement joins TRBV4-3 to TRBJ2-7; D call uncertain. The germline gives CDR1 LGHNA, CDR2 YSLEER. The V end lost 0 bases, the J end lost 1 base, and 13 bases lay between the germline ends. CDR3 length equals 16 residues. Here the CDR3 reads CASSQDLGSLSYEQYF. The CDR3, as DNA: TGCGCCAGCAGCCAAGATCTTGGCTCCCTTTCCTACGAGCAGTACTTC.

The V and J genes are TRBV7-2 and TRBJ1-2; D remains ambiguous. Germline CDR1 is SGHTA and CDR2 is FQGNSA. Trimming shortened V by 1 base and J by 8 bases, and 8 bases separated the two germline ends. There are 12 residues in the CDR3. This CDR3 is CASSLVLLGYTF. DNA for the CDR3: TGTGCCAGCAGCTTAGTTCTCCTAGGCTACACCTTC.

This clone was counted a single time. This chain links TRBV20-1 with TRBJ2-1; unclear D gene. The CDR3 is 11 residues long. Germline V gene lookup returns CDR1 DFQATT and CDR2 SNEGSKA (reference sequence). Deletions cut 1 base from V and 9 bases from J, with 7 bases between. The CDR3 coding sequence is TGCAGTGCTAGAGGTACGGGTGAGCAGTTCTTC. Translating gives CSARGTGEQFF.

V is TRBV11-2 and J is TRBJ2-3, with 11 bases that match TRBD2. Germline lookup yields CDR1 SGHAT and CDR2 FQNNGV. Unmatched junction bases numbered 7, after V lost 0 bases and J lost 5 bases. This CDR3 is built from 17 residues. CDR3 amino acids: CASSLEVSGGAGDTQYF. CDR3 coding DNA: TGTGCCAGCAGCTTAGAGGTTAGCGGGGGGGCCGGAGATACGCAGTATTTT.

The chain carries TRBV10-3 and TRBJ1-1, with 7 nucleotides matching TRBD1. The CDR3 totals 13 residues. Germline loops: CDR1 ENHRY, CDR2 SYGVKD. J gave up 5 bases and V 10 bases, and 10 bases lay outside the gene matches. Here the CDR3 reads CATDREGGTEAFF. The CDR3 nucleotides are TGTGCCACCGACAGGGAAGGGGGAACTGAAGCTTTCTTT.

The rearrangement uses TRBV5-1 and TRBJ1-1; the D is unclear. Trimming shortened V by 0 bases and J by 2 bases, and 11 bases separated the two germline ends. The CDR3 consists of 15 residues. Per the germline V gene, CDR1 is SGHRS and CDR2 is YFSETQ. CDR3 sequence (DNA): TGCGCCAGCAGCTTGGGTACGGGAATCAACACTGAAGCTTTCTTT. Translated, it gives CASSLGTGINTEAFF.

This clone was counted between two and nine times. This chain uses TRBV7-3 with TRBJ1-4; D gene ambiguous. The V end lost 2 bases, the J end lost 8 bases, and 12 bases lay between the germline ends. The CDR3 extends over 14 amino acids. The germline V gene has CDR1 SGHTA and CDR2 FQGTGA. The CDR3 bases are TGTGCCAGCAGCTTATTGACTAGGGAGGAAAAACTGTTTTTT. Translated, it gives CASSLLTREEKLFF.

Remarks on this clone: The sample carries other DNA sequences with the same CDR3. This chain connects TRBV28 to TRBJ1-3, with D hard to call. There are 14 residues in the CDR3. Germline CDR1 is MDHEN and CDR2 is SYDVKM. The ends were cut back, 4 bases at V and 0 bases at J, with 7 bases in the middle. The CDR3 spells CASSSPHSGNTIYF. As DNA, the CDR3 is TGTGCCAGCAGTTCCCCCCACTCTGGAAACACCATATATTTT. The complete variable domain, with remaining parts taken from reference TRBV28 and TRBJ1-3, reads DVKVTQSSRYLVKRTGEKVFLECVQDMDHENMFWYRQDPGLGLRLIYFSYDVKMKEKGDIPEGYSVSREKKERFSLILESASTNQTSMYLCASSSPHSGNTIYFGEGSWLTVV.

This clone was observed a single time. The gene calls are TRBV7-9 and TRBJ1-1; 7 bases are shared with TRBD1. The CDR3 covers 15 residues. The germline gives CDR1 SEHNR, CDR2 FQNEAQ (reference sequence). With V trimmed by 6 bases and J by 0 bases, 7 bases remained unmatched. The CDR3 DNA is TGTGCCAGCAGGAGACAGGGAAGAGTGAACACTGAAGCTTTCTTT. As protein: CASRRQGRVNTEAFF.